This TCR beta chain was found in a study of blood T cell repertoires in COVID-19. Study in general: Samples taken during acute and convalescent COVID-19 were collected in the United States, Italy and Spain.

This clone has a handful of counts. Original methodology: Counts of nucleated cells, estimated from reference gene primer amplification, were obtained. Profiling relied on immunoSEQ multiplex PCR, and the TCRdb table lists in-frame clones only, not all of them. The DNA was the basis for D and trimming; V, J and clone size are from that table. The table lists approximately 150,000 clones, around nine tenths of them singletons. The CDR3 contains 15 residues. Germline values: CDR1 SNHLY, CDR2 FYNNEI. The J segment lost 4 bases and the V segment lost 8 bases, leaving 12 bases of the junction unmatched. This rearrangement joins TRBV2 to TRBJ2-7; 9 bases fit TRBD1. Sequencing was performed on peripheral blood. The receptor was isolated from a woman older than 75 with COVID-19, enrolled during active disease. The CDR3 reads CASENHRDRDYEQYF. The DNA for the CDR3 is TGTGCCAGCGAGAACCACCGGGACAGGGATTACGAGCAGTACTTC.